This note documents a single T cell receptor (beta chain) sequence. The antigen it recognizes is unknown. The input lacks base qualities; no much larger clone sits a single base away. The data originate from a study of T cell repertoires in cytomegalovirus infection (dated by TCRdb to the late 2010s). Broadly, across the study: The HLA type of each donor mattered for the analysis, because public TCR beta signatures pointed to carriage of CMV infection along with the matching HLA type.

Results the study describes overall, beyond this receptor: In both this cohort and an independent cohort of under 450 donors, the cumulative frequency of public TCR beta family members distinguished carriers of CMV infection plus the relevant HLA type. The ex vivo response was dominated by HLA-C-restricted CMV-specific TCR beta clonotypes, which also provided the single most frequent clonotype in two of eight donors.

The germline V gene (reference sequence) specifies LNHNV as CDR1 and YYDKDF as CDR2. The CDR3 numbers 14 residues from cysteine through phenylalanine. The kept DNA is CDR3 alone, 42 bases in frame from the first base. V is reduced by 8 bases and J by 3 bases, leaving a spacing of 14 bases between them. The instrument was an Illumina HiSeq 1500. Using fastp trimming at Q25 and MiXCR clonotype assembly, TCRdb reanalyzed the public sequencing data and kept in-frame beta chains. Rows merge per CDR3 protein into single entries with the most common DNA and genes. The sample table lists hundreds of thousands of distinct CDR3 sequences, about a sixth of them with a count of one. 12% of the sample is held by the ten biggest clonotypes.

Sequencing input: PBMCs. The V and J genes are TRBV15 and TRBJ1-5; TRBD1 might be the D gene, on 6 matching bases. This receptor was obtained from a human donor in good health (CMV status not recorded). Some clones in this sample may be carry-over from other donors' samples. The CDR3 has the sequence CATARGGINQPQHF. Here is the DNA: TGTGCCACCGCTCGAGGGGGGATCAATCAGCCCCAGCATTTT. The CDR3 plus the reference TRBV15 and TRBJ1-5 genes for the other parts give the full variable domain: DAMVIQNPRYQVTQFGKPVTLSCSQTLNHNVMYWYQQKSSQAPKLLFHYYDKDFNNEADTPDNFQSRRPNTSFCFLDIRSPGLGDTAMYLCATARGGINQPQHFGDGTRLSIL.